This TCR beta chain came from a study of CD8+CD57+ T cells in acquired aplastic anemia. Study-wide context: Mean yield of DNA from sorted CD4+ and CD8+ cells was 2.5 to 4 ug.

Researchers used genomic DNA as the template to profile TCR beta VDJ and CDR3. TCRdb used MiXCR to reprocess the reads, holding one entry per CDR3 protein. The profile shows approximately 45,000 distinct CDR3 sequences, about two thirds of them singletons. The CDR3 is 14 residues long. Germline-derived CDR1 and CDR2 are DFQATT and SNEGSKA (reference sequence). Between the trimmed V and J ends, which lost 6 bases and 0 bases, there was a span of 15 bases. The specimen was sorted CD4+, CD8+, or CD8+CD57+ T cells (not recorded which) from PBMCs. This chain joins TRBV20-1 and TRBJ2-7; TRBD1 is a possible D gene (5 bases). The TCR comes from a human donor in good health, serving as a control. The CDR3 nucleotides are TGCAGTGCCAGGACACCATCGAACTCCTACGAGCAGTACTTC. It specifies CSARTPSNSYEQYF.